The rows below give T cell receptor beta chains drawn from one sample of a study of T-cell reconstitution after alpha-beta-depleted transplantation in children. TCRdb independently ran MiXCR on the PCR reads; one entry per CDR3 protein. The table includes some 220,000 distinct CDR3 sequences, approximately 10% detected once. The input for sequencing was PBMCs, taken before TCRalphabeta/CD19-depleted stem cell transplant. All receptors come from a child under three years old with acute myeloid leukemia, due to receive a stem cell transplant. Each CDR3 is given with its conserved first and last residue. Fields, in order: clone size, D gene, J gene, V gene, CDR3 protein, CDR3 DNA. The D gene is left open where the match is weak. For some rows the clone size is stated as once, few or many, or as a class when expanded; others skip it.

clone size: few; D gene: NA; J gene: TRBJ1-5; V gene: TRBV24-1; CDR3 protein: CATSEGGTQHF; CDR3 DNA: TGTGCCACCAGTGAGGGTGGGACCCAGCATTTT
clone size: NA; D gene: TRBD1; J gene: TRBJ1-1; V gene: TRBV28; CDR3 protein: CASSPGGYTGEAFF; CDR3 DNA: TGTGCCAGCAGTCCAGGGGGTTACACGGGGGAAGCTTTCTTT
clone size: many; D gene: NA; J gene: TRBJ2-5; V gene: TRBV11-2; CDR3 protein: CASSLGAGETQYF; CDR3 DNA: TGTGCCAGCAGCTTGGGAGCGGGAGAGACCCAGTACTTC
clone size: many; D gene: TRBD2; J gene: TRBJ2-1; V gene: TRBV20-1; CDR3 protein: CSASPSGGVWNEQFF; CDR3 DNA: TGCAGTGCTAGCCCTAGCGGGGGGGTCTGGAATGAGCAGTTCTTC
clone size: many; D gene: TRBD2; J gene: TRBJ2-3; V gene: TRBV20-1; CDR3 protein: CSATRTSGNRDTQYF; CDR3 DNA: TGCAGTGCTACGAGGACTAGCGGGAATCGCGATACGCAGTATTTT
clone size: many; D gene: NA; J gene: TRBJ2-3; V gene: TRBV10-3; CDR3 protein: CAISFVGDTQYF; CDR3 DNA: TGTGCCATCAGCTTTGTCGGAGATACGCAGTATTTT
clone size: many; D gene: TRBD1; J gene: TRBJ1-4; V gene: TRBV12-3/TRBV12-4; CDR3 protein: CASSLDRGKLFF; CDR3 DNA: TGTGCCAGCAGTTTGGACAGGGGAAAACTGTTTTTT
clone size: many; D gene: TRBD2; J gene: TRBJ2-1; V gene: TRBV20-1; CDR3 protein: CSARVGRADNEQFF; CDR3 DNA: TGCAGTGCTAGAGTCGGGAGGGCCGACAATGAGCAGTTCTTC
clone size: many; D gene: TRBD2; J gene: TRBJ2-2; V gene: TRBV7-2; CDR3 protein: CASSFTAGVRTGELFF; CDR3 DNA: TGTGCCAGCAGCTTTACAGCGGGAGTTCGCACCGGGGAGCTGTTTTTT
clone size: NA; D gene: NA; J gene: TRBJ1-1; V gene: TRBV5-1; CDR3 protein: CTSGAAARNTEAFF; CDR3 DNA: TGCACCAGCGGGGCGGCAGCCCGGAACACTGAAGCTTTCTTT
clone size: many; D gene: NA; J gene: TRBJ2-7; V gene: TRBV7-8; CDR3 protein: CASSLTAGKSYEQYF; CDR3 DNA: TGTGCCAGCAGCTTAACGGCAGGGAAGTCCTACGAGCAGTACTTC
clone size: few; D gene: NA; J gene: TRBJ1-1; V gene: TRBV5-1; CDR3 protein: CASMLGAKNTEAFF; CDR3 DNA: TGCGCCAGCATGCTGGGGGCGAAAAACACTGAAGCTTTCTTT
clone size: NA; D gene: NA; J gene: TRBJ2-7; V gene: TRBV3-1; CDR3 protein: CASSPPTVGTYEQYF; CDR3 DNA: TGTGCCAGCAGCCCCCCAACGGTGGGCACCTACGAGCAGTACTTC
clone size: many; D gene: TRBD2; J gene: TRBJ2-7; V gene: TRBV10-3; CDR3 protein: CAISETGLAGGSNPYEQYF; CDR3 DNA: TGTGCCATCAGTGAAACTGGACTAGCGGGAGGCTCCAACCCCTACGAGCAGTACTTC
clone size: many; D gene: NA; J gene: TRBJ1-2; V gene: TRBV28; CDR3 protein: CASSLGTTRLHGYTF; CDR3 DNA: TGTGCCAGCAGTTTAGGGACAACAAGGCTCCATGGCTACACCTTC
clone size: many; D gene: NA; J gene: TRBJ1-6; V gene: TRBV13; CDR3 protein: CASSLKSNSPLHF; CDR3 DNA: TGTGCCAGCAGCTTAAAGAGTAATTCACCCCTCCACTTT
clone size: many; D gene: NA; J gene: TRBJ2-7; V gene: TRBV18; CDR3 protein: CASSPRGVEQYF; CDR3 DNA: TGTGCCAGCTCACCGCGCGGGGTCGAGCAGTACTTC
clone size: many; D gene: TRBD1; J gene: TRBJ2-1; V gene: TRBV29-1; CDR3 protein: CSVALTGSSYNEQFF; CDR3 DNA: TGCAGCGTTGCTTTGACAGGGAGCTCCTACAATGAGCAGTTCTTC
clone size: NA; D gene: NA; J gene: TRBJ1-1; V gene: TRBV28; CDR3 protein: CASSPGDLNTEAFF; CDR3 DNA: TGTGCCAGCAGTCCGGGGGACCTGAACACTGAAGCTTTCTTT
clone size: NA; D gene: TRBD1; J gene: TRBJ1-1; V gene: TRBV6-1; CDR3 protein: CASSRRDSNTEAFF; CDR3 DNA: TGTGCCAGCAGTAGACGGGACAGCAACACTGAAGCTTTCTTT
clone size: few; D gene: TRBD2; J gene: TRBJ2-7; V gene: TRBV7-2; CDR3 protein: CASSSTSGRWNEQYF; CDR3 DNA: TGTGCCAGCAGCTCGACTAGCGGGAGGTGGAACGAGCAGTACTTC
clone size: NA; D gene: NA; J gene: TRBJ2-3; V gene: TRBV20-1; CDR3 protein: CSVPPGTDTQYF; CDR3 DNA: TGCAGTGTCCCACCAGGGACCGATACGCAGTATTTT
clone size: many; D gene: TRBD1; J gene: TRBJ1-1; V gene: TRBV5-1; CDR3 protein: CASSLLVDRGTEAFF; CDR3 DNA: TGCGCCAGCAGCTTGCTGGTGGACAGGGGCACTGAAGCTTTCTTT
clone size: many; D gene: NA; J gene: TRBJ2-1; V gene: TRBV7-9; CDR3 protein: CASSFKRHNEQFF; CDR3 DNA: TGTGCCAGCAGCTTCAAGCGCCACAATGAGCAGTTCTTC
clone size: many; D gene: NA; J gene: TRBJ1-1; V gene: TRBV12-3/TRBV12-4; CDR3 protein: CASSPKGGAGDTEAFF; CDR3 DNA: TGTGCCAGCAGTCCCAAGGGAGGGGCTGGGGACACTGAAGCTTTCTTT
clone size: many; D gene: NA; J gene: TRBJ2-5; V gene: TRBV19; CDR3 protein: CASSIAWGSRSETQYF; CDR3 DNA: TGTGCCAGTAGTATAGCTTGGGGTAGCCGATCGGAGACCCAGTACTTC
clone size: many; D gene: NA; J gene: TRBJ2-5; V gene: TRBV10-2; CDR3 protein: CASSEIGVMQTQYF; CDR3 DNA: TGCGCCAGCAGTGAGATTGGAGTTATGCAGACCCAGTACTTC
clone size: many; D gene: NA; J gene: TRBJ2-7; V gene: TRBV29-1; CDR3 protein: CSVEGSEDEQYF; CDR3 DNA: TGCAGCGTTGAGGGTTCTGAGGACGAGCAGTACTTC
clone size: many; D gene: TRBD2; J gene: TRBJ2-1; V gene: TRBV9; CDR3 protein: CASSVAYGTSGAYYNEQFF; CDR3 DNA: TGTGCCAGCAGCGTAGCTTACGGGACTAGCGGGGCTTACTACAATGAGCAGTTCTTC
clone size: few; D gene: NA; J gene: TRBJ1-2; V gene: TRBV5-1; CDR3 protein: CASSRGGADSNYGYTF; CDR3 DNA: TGCGCCAGCTCGAGGGGGGGGGCCGACTCAAACTATGGCTACACCTTC
clone size: many; D gene: NA; J gene: TRBJ2-1; V gene: TRBV12-3/TRBV12-4; CDR3 protein: CASSRDAYNEQFF; CDR3 DNA: TGTGCCAGCAGTCGCGACGCCTACAATGAGCAGTTCTTC
clone size: many; D gene: NA; J gene: TRBJ2-5; V gene: TRBV5-1; CDR3 protein: CASSLERYRGPKTQYF; CDR3 DNA: TGCGCCAGCAGCTTGGAGCGGTACCGGGGGCCTAAGACCCAGTACTTC
clone size: NA; D gene: TRBD1; J gene: TRBJ1-4; V gene: TRBV12-3/TRBV12-4; CDR3 protein: CASRGTGSNEKLFF; CDR3 DNA: TGTGCCAGCAGGGGGACAGGGTCTAATGAAAAACTGTTTTTT
clone size: many; D gene: NA; J gene: TRBJ2-3; V gene: TRBV29-1; CDR3 protein: CSVASTGGGTDTQYF; CDR3 DNA: TGCAGCGTCGCCTCTACAGGGGGAGGGACAGATACGCAGTATTTT
clone size: many; D gene: TRBD1; J gene: TRBJ2-7; V gene: TRBV20-1; CDR3 protein: CSAPIPLGGHEQYF; CDR3 DNA: TGCAGTGCCCCCATCCCTCTAGGGGGCCACGAGCAGTACTTC
clone size: many; D gene: NA; J gene: TRBJ2-7; V gene: TRBV5-1; CDR3 protein: CASSLEAVAYEQYF; CDR3 DNA: TGCGCCAGCAGCTTGGAAGCGGTTGCCTACGAGCAGTACTTC
clone size: many; D gene: TRBD1; J gene: TRBJ2-1; V gene: TRBV20-1; CDR3 protein: CSAKPGTGGNYEQFF; CDR3 DNA: TGCAGTGCTAAACCCGGGACAGGGGGCAACTATGAGCAGTTCTTC
clone size: many; D gene: NA; J gene: TRBJ2-7; V gene: TRBV20-1; CDR3 protein: CSASAGATDEQYF; CDR3 DNA: TGCAGTGCTAGCGCGGGGGCAACCGACGAGCAGTACTTC
clone size: many; D gene: TRBD1; J gene: TRBJ1-4; V gene: TRBV11-2; CDR3 protein: CASSFGQGGEKLFF; CDR3 DNA: TGTGCCAGCAGCTTTGGACAGGGTGGAGAAAAACTGTTTTTT
clone size: many; D gene: NA; J gene: TRBJ1-1; V gene: TRBV7-9; CDR3 protein: CASSLLVEAFF; CDR3 DNA: TGTGCCAGCAGCTTACTTGTTGAAGCTTTCTTT
clone size: many; D gene: NA; J gene: TRBJ2-2; V gene: TRBV12-3/TRBV12-4; CDR3 protein: CASSLVGWPRVNTGELFF; CDR3 DNA: TGTGCCAGCAGTTTAGTTGGGTGGCCGCGGGTCAACACCGGGGAGCTGTTTTTT
clone size: many; D gene: NA; J gene: TRBJ1-1; V gene: TRBV29-1; CDR3 protein: CSVAEHPNTEAFF; CDR3 DNA: TGCAGCGTTGCAGAACACCCGAACACTGAAGCTTTCTTT
clone size: NA; D gene: NA; J gene: TRBJ1-4; V gene: TRBV30; CDR3 protein: CAWSGLATNEKLFF; CDR3 DNA: TGTGCCTGGAGTGGTCTTGCAACTAATGAAAAACTGTTTTTT
clone size: many; D gene: NA; J gene: TRBJ2-5; V gene: TRBV12-3/TRBV12-4; CDR3 protein: CASSFRGNVEKTQYF; CDR3 DNA: TGTGCCAGCAGTTTTCGCGGGAACGTCGAGAAGACCCAGTACTTC
clone size: many; D gene: NA; J gene: TRBJ2-4; V gene: TRBV20-1; CDR3 protein: CSARDGRVLAKNIQYF; CDR3 DNA: TGCAGTGCTAGAGATGGAAGGGTCCTAGCCAAAAACATTCAGTACTTC
clone size: many; D gene: NA; J gene: TRBJ2-2; V gene: TRBV5-1; CDR3 protein: CASSLWTVANTGELFF; CDR3 DNA: TGCGCCAGCAGCCTCTGGACAGTAGCGAACACCGGGGAGCTGTTTTTT
clone size: NA; D gene: TRBD2; J gene: TRBJ2-1; V gene: TRBV5-6; CDR3 protein: CASNAGGRGEQFF; CDR3 DNA: TGTGCCAGCAACGCTGGCGGGAGGGGTGAGCAGTTCTTC
clone size: many; D gene: TRBD1; J gene: TRBJ1-1; V gene: TRBV29-1; CDR3 protein: CSVFPGTGGWNTEAFF; CDR3 DNA: TGCAGCGTCTTTCCCGGGACAGGGGGCTGGAACACTGAAGCTTTCTTT
clone size: many; D gene: TRBD1; J gene: TRBJ1-2; V gene: TRBV9; CDR3 protein: CASSVASGQGSYGYTF; CDR3 DNA: TGTGCCAGCAGCGTAGCTAGCGGACAGGGGTCCTATGGCTACACCTTC
clone size: many; D gene: NA; J gene: TRBJ2-5; V gene: TRBV2; CDR3 protein: CASYHRDGEKTQYF; CDR3 DNA: TGTGCCAGCTATCACAGGGACGGTGAGAAGACCCAGTACTTC
clone size: few; D gene: TRBD2; J gene: TRBJ2-1; V gene: TRBV7-6; CDR3 protein: CASSLLSSGRSNEQFF; CDR3 DNA: TGTGCCAGCAGCTTACTTTCCAGCGGGAGGTCAAATGAGCAGTTCTTC
clone size: many; D gene: TRBD2; J gene: TRBJ2-2; V gene: TRBV20-1; CDR3 protein: CSALAGTSGSRGGELFF; CDR3 DNA: TGCAGTGCGTTAGCCGGGACTAGCGGGAGTCGTGGCGGGGAGCTGTTTTTT
clone size: many; D gene: TRBD2; J gene: TRBJ2-1; V gene: TRBV20-1; CDR3 protein: CSPSGSSSYNEQFF; CDR3 DNA: TGCAGTCCTAGCGGGTCCAGCTCCTACAATGAGCAGTTCTTC
clone size: NA; D gene: TRBD2; J gene: TRBJ2-7; V gene: TRBV4-2; CDR3 protein: CASSQGLAGGELTYEQYF; CDR3 DNA: TGTGCCAGCAGCCAAGGGCTAGCGGGAGGGGAGTTGACCTACGAGCAGTACTTC
clone size: many; D gene: NA; J gene: TRBJ1-2; V gene: TRBV12-3/TRBV12-4; CDR3 protein: CASTRIGWNYGYTF; CDR3 DNA: TGTGCCAGCACACGCATCGGGTGGAACTATGGCTACACCTTC
clone size: many; D gene: NA; J gene: TRBJ1-5; V gene: TRBV29-1; CDR3 protein: CSVGGVNNQPQHF; CDR3 DNA: TGCAGCGTTGGGGGAGTGAACAATCAGCCCCAGCATTTT
clone size: many; D gene: TRBD1; J gene: TRBJ1-2; V gene: TRBV20-1; CDR3 protein: CSANEQGNYGYTF; CDR3 DNA: TGCAGTGCTAATGAACAGGGGAACTATGGCTACACCTTC